This note documents a single TCR beta chain sequence. Its antigen remains unidentified. Method: immunoSEQ multiplex PCR; TCRdb's copy keeps in-frame clones and lacks some. Of about 32,000 clones in the sample, over 65% were seen once. The data are from a study of a mutant IDH1 vaccine in newly diagnosed glioma. Study-wide background: Before enrollment, patients got radiotherapy alone, temozolomide alone, or mostly the combination.

Time point described: week 35, safety follow-up. All doses held 300 ug of mutant IDH1 20-mer peptide, with topical imiquimod. The CDR3 is 15 residues long. Per the germline V gene, CDR1 is MNHNY and CDR2 is SVGAGI (reference sequence). The ends lost 6 bases at V and 6 bases at J; junction bases unmatched: 12. The sequence was collected from a woman aged 40-49 years with glioma. The chain is built from TRBV6-6 and TRBJ2-7; 9 nucleotides line up with TRBD1. The specimen comprised PBMCs, sampled from a glioma patient whose treatment included an IDH1 peptide vaccine. In DNA, the CDR3 is TGTGCCAGCAGCCCACCGGGACAGGGAGGCGGCGAGCAGTACTTC. Its translation: CASSPPGQGGGEQYF.